This T cell receptor beta chain was recovered during a study of technical replicates of blood from a handful of donors. The germline CDR1 and CDR2 sequences are SGHDN and FVKESK. CDR3 size: 15 residues. Trimming took off 5 bases at V and 4 bases at J, with 17 bases between the two ends. Generated by immunoSEQ multiplex PCR, the TCRdb table keeps only in-frame clones and is missing some. The table has some 79,000 clones, roughly 94% seen once. The sequencing sample was made of T cells isolated from PBMCs. The TCR was taken from a human donor in good health. This chain links TRBV14 with TRBJ1-2; D ambiguous. The CDR3 DNA sequence: TGTGCCAGCAGCTCGAATCCCGGTATTACCTATGGCTACACCTTC. Protein sequence: CASSSNPGITYGYTF.